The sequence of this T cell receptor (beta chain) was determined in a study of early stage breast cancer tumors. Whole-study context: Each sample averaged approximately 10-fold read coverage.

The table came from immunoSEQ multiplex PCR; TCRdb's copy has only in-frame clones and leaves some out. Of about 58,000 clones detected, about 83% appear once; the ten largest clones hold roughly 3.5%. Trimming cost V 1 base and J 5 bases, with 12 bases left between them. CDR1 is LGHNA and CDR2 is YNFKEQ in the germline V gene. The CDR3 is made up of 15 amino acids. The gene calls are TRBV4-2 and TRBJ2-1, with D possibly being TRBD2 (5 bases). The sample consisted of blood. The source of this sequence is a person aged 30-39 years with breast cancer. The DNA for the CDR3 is TGTGCCAGCAGCCAAGGACCTAGCTACAACAATGAGCAGTTCTTC. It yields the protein CASSQGPSYNNEQFF.